This is a list of T cell receptor beta chains from one sample in a study of T cell changes during pregnancy in multiple sclerosis. Assay: immunoSEQ multiplex PCR; the TCRdb copy retains only in-frame clones and omits some. Of 55,000 to 75,000 clones detected, around 93% appear once; the ten largest clones hold 3% to 4%. The specimen comprised CD8+ T cells from peripheral blood mononuclear cells, sampled in the second trimester of pregnancy. The receptors were sampled from a female donor with multiple sclerosis, enrolled in a pregnancy study. The CDR3 runs from the conserved cysteine through the conserved F or W. D genes are given only for firm matches. Expanded clones are given a class, and other clones once, few, many or no size at all.

V	D	J	size	DNA	CDR3
TRBV19	-	TRBJ2-1	-	TGTGCCAGTAGCCAGGGGGGCTCCTACAATGAGCAGTTCTTC	CASSQGGSYNEQFF
TRBV15	-	TRBJ1-5	-	TGTGCCACCAGCAGAGATCGGGGTAATCAGCCCCAGCATTTT	CATSRDRGNQPQHF
TRBV9	-	TRBJ2-2	-	TGTGCCAGCAGCGTAGGAGGTAGCGAAGAGGTCGGGGAGCTGTTTTTT	CASSVGGSEEVGELFF
TRBV30	TRBD1	TRBJ1-1	-	TGTGCCTGGAGTTCTTCAGGGGGGAAAAACACTGAAGCTTTCTTT	CAWSSSGGKNTEAFF
TRBV7-9	-	TRBJ2-1	-	TGTGCCAGCAGCTTAGCTGGGGCCGACCTTTGGAATGAGCAGTTCTTC	CASSLAGADLWNEQFF
TRBV5-5	-	TRBJ2-3	-	TGTGCCAGCAGCTTATCCTCGGGAGAGGCAGATACGCAGTATTTT	CASSLSSGEADTQYF
TRBV5-4	-	TRBJ2-1	-	TGTGCCAGCAGCTTGGACCCCGGGAACAATGAGCAGTTCTTC	CASSLDPGNNEQFF
TRBV4-1	-	TRBJ1-6	once	TGCGCCAGCAGCCAAGCGGGAGGGGACGGGTCACCCCTCCACTTT	CASSQAGGDGSPLHF
TRBV19	TRBD1	TRBJ2-7	-	TGTGCCAGTAAAGCGGGACAGGGGACCTCCTACGAGCAGTACTTC	CASKAGQGTSYEQYF
TRBV5-6	-	TRBJ1-1	-	TGTGCCAGCAGCTTACGGTCAGGGCCCACAAAAAACACTGAAGCTTTCTTT	CASSLRSGPTKNTEAFF
TRBV19	-	TRBJ2-2	-	TGTGCCACTAGCGCGAACACCGGGGAGCTGTTTTTT	CATSANTGELFF
TRBV11-3	-	TRBJ2-7	-	TGTGCCAGCGGGTTTCCAGGAAACAACCCCTACGAGCAGTACTTC	CASGFPGNNPYEQYF
TRBV6-5	-	TRBJ2-1	-	TGTGCCAGCAGTTACTCGGAGGGTCGCGAGCAGTTCTTC	CASSYSEGREQFF
TRBV7-8	-	TRBJ2-7	-	TGTGCCAGCAGCTTTCGGGCGGGCGGTGGTAATTTGTGGGAGGTCGAGCAGTACTTC	CASSFRAGGGNLWEVEQYF
TRBV9	-	TRBJ2-7	-	TGTGCCAGCAGCCCACGTACGGGGGACGGATCCTACGAGCAGTACTTC	CASSPRTGDGSYEQYF
TRBV5-1	TRBD2	TRBJ2-3	once	TGCGCCAGCAGCATAGGACTAGCGGGGATGTCGGCGGACACAGATACGCAGTATTTT	CASSIGLAGMSADTDTQYF
TRBV18	TRBD2	TRBJ2-5	-	TGTGCCAGCTCACAGAAACCCCGGACTAGCGGGAGAGAGACCCAGTACTTC	CASSQKPRTSGRETQYF
TRBV14	-	TRBJ2-7	-	TGTGCCAGCAGCCAAGGTGCCGGACAGTATTCCTACGAGCAGTACTTC	CASSQGAGQYSYEQYF
TRBV19	-	TRBJ1-1	-	TGTGCCAGTAGTATTGGACAGAACACTGAAGCTTTCTTT	CASSIGQNTEAFF
TRBV19	TRBD1	TRBJ1-2	-	TGTGCCAGTAGTATTGGGCCCCGACCCGGGACAGGGCGACTTAACTATGGCTACACCTTC	CASSIGPRPGTGRLNYGYTF
TRBV6-1	-	TRBJ1-5	-	TGTGCCACCGGGACATACAATCAGCCCCAGCATTTT	CATGTYNQPQHF
TRBV6-5	-	TRBJ2-2	-	TGTGCCAGCAGTTACGGGGGCAGGGGTATTACCGGGGAGCTGTTTTTT	CASSYGGRGITGELFF
TRBV4-3	-	TRBJ2-2	-	TGCGCCAGCAGCCAAGATGAGGGATCGAACACCGGGGAGCTGTTTTTT	CASSQDEGSNTGELFF
TRBV27	TRBD2	TRBJ2-7	-	TGTGCCAGCAGCTTTAGCGGGAGGGCTTACGAGCAGTACTTC	CASSFSGRAYEQYF
TRBV4-1	TRBD2	TRBJ2-1	-	TGCGCCAGCTCGGCCGTGGGCGGGAGGGCCGGGGATGAGCAGTTCTTC	CASSAVGGRAGDEQFF
TRBV2	TRBD2	TRBJ2-3	once	TGTGCCCTACTAGCGGGAGAAACAGATACGCAGTATTTT	CALLAGETDTQYF
TRBV19	-	TRBJ1-3	once	TGTGCCAGTAGCCACCTTACCGACAACTCTGGAAACACCATATATTTT	CASSHLTDNSGNTIYF
TRBV7-9	-	TRBJ1-1	-	TGTGCCAGTTCCCTGGGGAGCGCTGAAGCTTTCTTT	CASSLGSAEAFF
TRBV28	-	TRBJ2-1	-	TGTGCCAGCAGCGACAATGAGCAGTTCTTC	CASSDNEQFF
TRBV4-2	-	TRBJ2-3	-	TGTGCCAGCAGCCAAGATTTACAGATCACAGATACGCAGTATTTT	CASSQDLQITDTQYF
TRBV19	-	TRBJ1-1	few	TGTGCCAGTATCTTGGGGCCAAACACTGAAGCTTTCTTT	CASILGPNTEAFF